This TCR beta chain was recovered during a study of technical replicates of blood from a few donors. The data were produced by immunoSEQ multiplex PCR, yet TCRdb's version contains in-frame clones alone and is incomplete. This table holds 91,000 or so clones, about 95% found once. V was pared by 2 bases and J by 6 bases, with 13 bases between. CDR3 length equals 14 residues. Looked up from germline, CDR1 is SGHVS and CDR2 is FNYEAQ. The sequence came from a human donor in good health. The sequencing sample was made of T cells isolated from PBMCs. The J gene is TRBJ1-1, the V gene TRBV7-6; tentative D call: TRBD1 (5 bases). CDR3 protein: CASSLNQGGAEAFF. In DNA form, the CDR3 reads TGTGCCAGCAGCTTAAACCAGGGTGGTGCTGAAGCTTTCTTT.